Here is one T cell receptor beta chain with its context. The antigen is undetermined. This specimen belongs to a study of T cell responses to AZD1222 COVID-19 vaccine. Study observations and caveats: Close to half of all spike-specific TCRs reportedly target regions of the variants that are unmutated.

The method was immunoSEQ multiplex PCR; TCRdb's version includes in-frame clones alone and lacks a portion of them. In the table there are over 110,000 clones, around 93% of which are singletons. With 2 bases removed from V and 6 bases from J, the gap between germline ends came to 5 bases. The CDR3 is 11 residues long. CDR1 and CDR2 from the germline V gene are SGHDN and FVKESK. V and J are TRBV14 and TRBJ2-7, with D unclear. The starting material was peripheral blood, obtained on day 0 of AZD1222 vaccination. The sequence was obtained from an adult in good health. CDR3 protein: CASSQSREQYF. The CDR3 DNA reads TGTGCCAGCAGCCAAAGTCGCGAGCAGTACTTC.